This TCR beta chain came from a study of T cell repertoires in cytomegalovirus infection. Study-level background: CMV epitopes, recently identified HLA-C-restricted and well-studied HLA-B-restricted, were used. CMV infection and matching HLA type were both indicated by public TCR beta signatures.

Each CDR3 protein gets one entry after TCRdb re-called the reads with MiXCR. There are approximately 220,000 distinct CDR3 sequences in the sample; about 40% occur only once, and 59% lies in the top ten. Concerning this clonotype itself: Its antigen is not known.

Germline loops: CDR1 PRHDT, CDR2 FYEKMQ (reference sequence). Trimming removed 4 bases at V and 3 bases at J, with 10 bases between. This CDR3 is 13 amino acids long. General observations from the study: HLA-C-restricted, CMV-specific TCR beta clonotypes were dominant ex vivo.

This clonotype was obtained from a human donor in good health (CMV status not recorded). Some clones in this sample may be carry-over from other donors' samples. The V call is TRBV13, the J call TRBJ2-7, with D perhaps matching TRBD2 (6 bases). The specimen was CD8+ T cells from cultured PBMCs, collected from culture after CMV antigen stimulation. Here the CDR3 reads CASSSGLRYEQYF. DNA for the CDR3: TGTGCCAGCAGCTCGGGACTCCGCTACGAGCAGTACTTC.